This T cell receptor (beta chain) stems from a study of T cells in Graves' hyperthyroidism and ophthalmopathy (dated by TCRdb to about 2019). Study-level background: Peripheral blood was collected at initial diagnosis, before any treatment. To identify TCR V-J signatures that set the groups apart, the researchers used a discovery cohort of more than 95 patients, made up of some 41 with Graves' ophthalmopathy and 57 with stable Graves' hyperthyroidism. Whether ophthalmopathy could be predicted prospectively was tested in an independent validation cohort made up of 18 to 20 hyperthyroidism patients plus 17 patients who later progressed to ophthalmopathy. The 75 to 100 discovery patients were divided at random into training and test sets in a 7:3 ratio. In over five Graves' hyperthyroidism patients, the study also compared T-cell repertoires from thyroid tissue with T-cell repertoires from blood. Once sampling was done, hyperthyroidism patients were given methimazole at a starting dose of 30 mg daily, whereas ophthalmopathy patients were given high-dose intravenous methylprednisolone. The paper reports TCR Vbeta CDR3 sequencing of 140 or so peripheral blood samples: under 45 ophthalmopathy, under 85 hyperthyroidism and around 17 progressor patients. Findings and caveats that apply to the study as a whole: No statistical method was used to fix the sample size in advance, and group allocation was not hidden from the investigators. During validation, the model predicted progression to ophthalmopathy a median of approximately six months ahead of onset, with approximately 71% sensitivity and under 85% specificity. A model built on a 13 V-J signature distinguished ophthalmopathy from stable hyperthyroidism, reaching around 88% sensitivity and around 81% specificity in cross-validation and 80%/75% in testing. Most expanded thyroid clonotypes (frequency above 0.001) were also detected in blood, a finding suggesting that blood repertoires may reflect thyroid immune responses.

TCR beta CDR3 regions were amplified from RNA transcripts. The first round of RT-PCR for the TCR CDR3 was performed with the HTBI primer set and the Qiagen OneStep RT-PCR kit. Libraries were constructed in a second round of multiplex PCR, after which size selection and purification were performed. Sequencing of the libraries was done on an Illumina HiSeq2000 using paired-end 100 bp reads. The authors processed their data as follows. Raw data were processed with SOAPnuke, discarding reads with adapters, uncalled bases, mean Phred below 15, or no exact constant-primer or identifier match. High-quality paired reads were merged using COPE v1.2.5, and each unique nucleotide sequence was defined as a clonotype. Clonotypes were aligned to IMGT TRBV, TRBD and TRBJ reference segments using MiTCR v1.1. Analysis was restricted to V-J combinations with a frequency above 0.0001, which covered roughly 99% of repertoires. A TCS score was defined as the ratio between F50 (clonal expansion) and ExV (chaos), using BLOSUM62-based TCRdist between CDR3 peptides within each V-J. Welch's t-statistics and random forest reduced 514 V-J features to about 12, which were used in a naive Bayes classifier (R e1071). Using fastp trimming at Q25 and MiXCR clonotype assembly, TCRdb reanalyzed the public sequencing data and kept in-frame beta chains. Each CDR3 protein gets just one entry, which takes the most common genes and DNA from the rows behind it. The V and J calls here are based on TCRdb, not the publication. The sample contains around 390,000 distinct CDR3 sequences, about 14% of them found a single time. 20% of the sample rests with the top ten.

In the ophthalmopathy patients, disease was moderately to severely active, with a Clinical Activity Score of 3 or more, a NOSPECS grade of 4 or more, and a duration of less than 3 months. Exclusion was applied to patients with uncontrolled infections, other autoimmune diseases, pregnancy or lactation. Diagnoses were based on clinical symptoms, serum thyroxine and TRAb, thyroid ultrasound and orbital computed tomography. Ficoll-Paque density gradient centrifugation was used to isolate PBMCs from about 9 ml of fresh peripheral blood. Total RNA was extracted using Trizol reagent, and RNA quality was assessed on an Agilent 2100 Bioanalyzer. Taken from the germline V gene, the CDR1 and CDR2 loops are SGDLS and YYNGEE. The CDR3 sequence holds 19 residues, the cysteine and phenylalanine included. Only CDR3 DNA remains: 57 bases, in frame from the first base. The trim is 0 bases for V and 4 bases for J, with a gap of 23 bases between the germline ends.

Only a few counts were recorded for this clonotype. Its antigen is still unknown. No much larger clonotype is one base removed from it; base qualities were not supplied. The sequence was collected from a woman aged 25 to 39 with Graves' ophthalmopathy. Sequencing used blood. The chain links TRBV9 with TRBJ2-1, with the identity of the D gene unclear. The DNA reads as follows: TGTGCCAGCAGCGTAGCTACGGGTGGCTCTGGTAGCTCTTACAATGAGCAGTTCTTC. The translation is CASSVATGGSGSSYNEQFF.